Listed here is a single T cell receptor beta chain. This receptor's antigen is unknown. Qualities for individual bases were not recorded, and no much larger clone is one base off. The data belong to a study of blood T cell repertoires in COVID-19 (TCRdb year 2020). About the investigation overall: Samples from collaborators originated in the United States, Italy and Spain and spanned both the acute and convalescent phases of COVID-19. The material from the prospective study consisted of cDNA or gDNA derived from T cells, B-cell-depleted T cells, or PBMCs. Subjects who had been exposed to COVID-19, were actively infected with it, or had recovered from it provided the deeply sampled blood TCRbeta repertoires that made up the dataset. The repertoires were released in a freely available public database intended as a resource for research on the immune response to SARS-CoV-2. The samples were drawn from the first 160 participants of the ongoing ImmuneRACE study and from over 950 subjects provided by 6 global collaborators. A de-identified subject ID, COVID-19 status, age in years and sex were almost always included in the sample metadata. Where available, HLA class I and class II types were obtained from metadata supplied by the sample provider rather than from assay-based typing. Broad study findings and their caveats: The quantity of clinical and demographic metadata differed by source and by participant and was supplied without curation.

The collaborating institutions used their own protocols to collect whole blood in K2EDTA tubes. For TCRbeta analysis, collaborators shipped samples as frozen whole blood, isolated PBMCs, or DNA extracted from either of those sample types. TCRbeta CDR3 regions were amplified from genomic DNA by means of the immunoSEQ Assay, a bias-controlled multiplex PCR. Per the original workflow: The number of nucleated cells in each sample was estimated by amplification of reference gene primers within the assay. To quantify the absolute abundance of each unique TCRbeta CDR3 rearrangement, sequence reads were collapsed and filtered. For each sample, productive Simpson clonality was calculated as the square root of Simpson's diversity index across productive rearrangements. Sourced from immuneACCESS, this table was stored by TCRdb with only in-frame sequences that have V and J called. A share of the clones is absent; for the studies checked, an unresolved V gene accounts for under half, and the remainder has no known explanation. V and J calls and clone size follow that table, whereas D and trimming were derived from the DNA. The table for this sample lists about 240,000 clones; roughly 83% of them were counted only once. The ten largest clones add up to more than 8% of the sample.

The clonotype comes from a woman older than 75 with acute or convalescent COVID-19. Sequenced material: peripheral blood.

The CDR3 has the sequence CATSRDRQLRLSEQFF. In nucleotide form, the sequence is TGTGCCACCAGCAGAGATAGGCAGTTGAGGTTGAGTGAGCAGTTCTTC. The V and J genes are TRBV15 and TRBJ2-1, with the D gene too uncertain to name. From a lookup of the germline V gene (reference sequence), CDR1 and CDR2 are LNHNV and YYDKDF. The CDR3 sequence holds 16 residues, the cysteine and phenylalanine included. Of the read, only the CDR3 DNA is kept; its 48 bases are in frame from base 1. V is pared back by 0 bases and J by 9 bases, with 18 bases lying between the germline termini.